The sequence of this TCR beta chain was determined in a study of blood T cell repertoires in COVID-19. Study information: Acute and convalescent COVID-19 specimens originated in the United States, Italy and Spain. Sample material is recorded as cDNA or gDNA derived from T cells, B-cell-depleted T cells, or PBMCs.

The ends were cut back, 4 bases at V and 7 bases at J, with 14 bases in the middle. Germline assignment: CDR1 GTSNPN and CDR2 SVGIG (reference sequence). The CDR3 spans 14 residues. Original processing notes: Amplification with reference gene primers provided the estimates of nucleated cell counts. The repertoire was sequenced with immunoSEQ multiplex PCR; TCRdb's copy has only in-frame clones and lacks some. That table is the source of V, J and clone size, and D and trimming were worked out from the DNA. The table includes approximately 85,000 clones, around 84% detected once. The chain has TRBV30 and TRBJ1-6; D remains unclear. The specimen sequenced was peripheral blood. This receptor was obtained from an elderly woman in a cohort sampled during active or convalescent COVID-19. DNA of the CDR3: TGTGCCTGGAACGCGGCGGCCTTCAATTCACCCCTCCACTTT. This sequence encodes CAWNAAAFNSPLHF.